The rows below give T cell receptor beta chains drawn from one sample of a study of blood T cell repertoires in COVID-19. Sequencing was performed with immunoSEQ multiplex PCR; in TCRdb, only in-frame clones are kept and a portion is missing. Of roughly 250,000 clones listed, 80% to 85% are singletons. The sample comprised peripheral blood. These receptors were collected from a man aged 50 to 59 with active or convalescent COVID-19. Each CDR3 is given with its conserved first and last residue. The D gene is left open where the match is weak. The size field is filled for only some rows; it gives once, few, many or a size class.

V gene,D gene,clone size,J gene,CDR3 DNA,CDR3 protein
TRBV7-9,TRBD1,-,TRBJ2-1,TGTGCCAGCAGCATTCTAGGACAGGGTAGTGGCAATGAGCAGTTCTTC,CASSILGQGSGNEQFF
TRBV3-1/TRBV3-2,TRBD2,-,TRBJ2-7,TGTGCCAGCAGCTTCATCGGGACTAGCCACGAGCAGTACTTC,CASSFIGTSHEQYF
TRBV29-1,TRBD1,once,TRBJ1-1,TGCAGCGTCTCATCGATGACAGGGCTGAACACTGAAGCTTTCTTT,CSVSSMTGLNTEAFF
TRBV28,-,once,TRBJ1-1,TGTGCCAGCAGTCCCATGGGGGGGCATAGCACTGAAGCTTTCTTT,CASSPMGGHSTEAFF
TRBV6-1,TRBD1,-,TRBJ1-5,TGTGCCAGCAGTGAAGCAGTGGGACAGGGGAATCAGCCCCAGCATTTT,CASSEAVGQGNQPQHF
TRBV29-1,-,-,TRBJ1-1,TGCAGCGGCGGGGGCACTGAAGCTTTCTTT,CSGGGTEAFF
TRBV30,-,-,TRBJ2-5,TGTGCCTGGAGTTCCAAGGTGGGACTCAGACAAGAGACCCAGTACTTC,CAWSSKVGLRQETQYF
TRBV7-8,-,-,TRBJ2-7,TGTGCCAGCAGCTTTTCCGGGCCTGCGGGCGAGCAGTACTTC,CASSFSGPAGEQYF
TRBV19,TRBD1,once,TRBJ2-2,TGTGCCAGTTATAATCAGGGGGCTAGGGGGGAGCTGTTTTTT,CASYNQGARGELFF
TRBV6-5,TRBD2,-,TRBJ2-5,TGTGCCAGCAGCGCCCTAGCGGGGGGTGGGAAGACCCAGTACTTC,CASSALAGGGKTQYF
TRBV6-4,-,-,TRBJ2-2,TGTGCCAGCAGTGAAGCCGTTCCTGCCGGGGAGCTGTTTTTT,CASSEAVPAGELFF
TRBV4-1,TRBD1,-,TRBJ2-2,TGCGCCAGCAGCCTCAGGACAGGCGGCACCGGGGAGCTGTTTTTT,CASSLRTGGTGELFF
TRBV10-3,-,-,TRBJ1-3,TGTGCCATCAGTGTTGCCAGTGGAAACACCATATATTTT,CAISVASGNTIYF
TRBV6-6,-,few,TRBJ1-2,TGTGCCAGCAGTTACTACGGGAAACAATATGGCTACACCTTC,CASSYYGKQYGYTF
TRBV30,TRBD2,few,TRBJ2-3,TGTGCCTGGAATCCCTCAGCTAGCGGGGGGGGAGATACGCAGTATTTT,CAWNPSASGGGDTQYF
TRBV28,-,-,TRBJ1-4,TGTGCCAGCGGCTCGGGGAGTGATGAAAAACTGTTTTTT,CASGSGSDEKLFF
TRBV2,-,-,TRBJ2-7,TGTGCCAGCAGCGGGGGAGGTGGCCACGAGCAGTACTTC,CASSGGGGHEQYF
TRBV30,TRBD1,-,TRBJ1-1,TGTGCCTGGAGCGAAGGACAGGTGTCTGAAGCTTTCTTT,CAWSEGQVSEAFF